One sample yielded the 9 T cell receptor beta chains listed below, sequenced in a study of T cell changes during pregnancy in multiple sclerosis. Only in-frame clones appear in the TCRdb table, and some are missing; sequencing was by immunoSEQ multiplex PCR. The sample has 75,000 to 95,000 clones; about 90% are singletons. The material sequenced was peripheral blood, taken in the first trimester of pregnancy. These receptor sequences come from a female donor in good health, enrolled as a control in a pregnancy study.

The rearrangement joins TRBV27 to TRBJ1-1; D gene uncertain. Germline V lookup: CDR1 MNHEY, CDR2 SMNVEV (reference sequence). This CDR3 is 14 amino acids long. V dropped 8 bases and J dropped 1 base, with 14 bases sitting between them. CDR3 region: CASGPGYPNTEAFF. Here the CDR3 DNA reads TGTGCCAGCGGCCCGGGATATCCGAACACTGAAGCTTTCTTT.

The rearrangement uses TRBV7-2 and TRBJ1-2, with 11 bases fitting TRBD1. V gave up 5 bases and J gave up 7 bases; unmatched junction bases: 12. There are 16 residues in the CDR3. CDR1 and CDR2 (germline): SGHTA, FQGNSA. The DNA of the CDR3 is TGTGCCAGCAGCCTCGGGATCGGACAGGGGGCGGGTGGCTACACCTTC. It encodes CASSLGIGQGAGGYTF.

The rearrangement uses TRBV18 and TRBJ2-4; 7 bases align to TRBD1. The CDR3 runs 17 residues. Germline CDR1 KGHSH, CDR2 LQKENI. V shed 5 bases, J shed 1 base, and the junction held 11 bases outside the gene matches. This chain's CDR3 is CASSARGLNYAKNIQYF. CDR3 nucleotides: TGTGCCAGCTCAGCGAGGGGGCTGAACTACGCCAAAAACATTCAGTACTTC.

This clone was picked up one time. This chain joins TRBV29-1 and TRBJ1-2; the match to TRBD1 covers 7 bases. Germline V gene lookup returns CDR1 SQVTM and CDR2 ANQGSEA. The CDR3 contains 14 residues. V lost 4 bases and J lost 2; bases outside the gene matches: 7. This chain's CDR3 is CSVVGLGQNYGYTF. The CDR3 nucleotides are TGCAGCGTTGTGGGCCTGGGACAGAACTATGGCTACACCTTC. The full variable domain, completed using reference TRBV29-1 and TRBJ1-2, is SAVISQKPSRDICQRGTSLTIQCQVDSQVTMMFWYRQQPGQSLTLIATANQGSEATYESGFVIDKFPISRPNLTFSTLTVSNMSPEDSSIYLCSVVGLGQNYGYTFGSGTRLTVV.

The rearrangement uses TRBV7-8 and TRBJ1-2; D possibly corresponds to TRBD1 (5 bases). The V gene lost 1 base and the J gene lost 4 bases, with 16 bases spanning the gap. Germline V lookup: CDR1 SGHVS, CDR2 FQNEAQ. CDR3 length equals 16 residues. The CDR3: CASSLGSGTGGYGYTF. CDR3 DNA: TGTGCCAGCAGCTTAGGATCGGGGACTGGGGGCTATGGCTACACCTTC. Full variable domain (remainder filled in from reference TRBV7-8 and TRBJ1-2): GAGVSQSPRYKVAKRGQDVALRCDPISGHVSLFWYQQALGQGPEFLTYFQNEAQLDKSGLPSDRFFAERPEGSVSTLKIQRTQQEDSAVYLCASSLGSGTGGYGYTFGSGTRLTVV.

This clone was seen just once. The chain joins TRBV9 to TRBJ2-1; TRBD2 agrees at 7 bases. The CDR3 consists of 16 residues. Germline V CDR1 and CDR2: SGDLS, YYNGEE. With V trimmed by 3 bases and J by 7 bases, 13 bases remained unmatched. CDR3 amino acids: CASSEGDSRERNEQFF. CDR3 bases: TGTGCCAGCAGCGAAGGGGACTCGCGGGAGAGGAATGAGCAGTTCTTC.

This clone was picked up one time. The rearrangement joins TRBV13 to TRBJ1-5; TRBD1 is a possible D gene (6 bases). The CDR3 is made up of 18 amino acids. Germline values: CDR1 PRHDT, CDR2 FYEKMQ (reference sequence). V lost 2 bases and J 3 bases, leaving 20 bases between the germline ends. Here the CDR3 DNA reads TGTGCCAGCAGCTTACGGGCCAGGGGCCCGCCCGACAATCAGCCCCAGCATTTT. Translated: CASSLRARGPPDNQPQHF. Together with reference TRBV13 and TRBJ1-5, the CDR3 gives the full variable domain: AAGVIQSPRHLIKEKRETATLKCYPIPRHDTVYWYQQGPGQDPQFLISFYEKMQSDKGSIPDRFSAQQFSDYHSELNMSSLELGDSALYFCASSLRARGPPDNQPQHFGDGTRLSIL.

CDR3 protein: CASYRVNTEAFF. CDR3 in DNA: TGTGCCAGCTACCGGGTGAACACTGAAGCTTTCTTT. V gene TRBV28 combines with J gene TRBJ1-1; D not certain. The V end was cut by 8 bases, the J end by 0 bases, with 7 bases between. The CDR3 sequence is 12 residues long. Germline assignment: CDR1 MDHEN and CDR2 SYDVKM.

This clone was seen a single time. The chain joins TRBV7-2 to TRBJ2-5, with D maybe TRBD1 (6 bases). The CDR3 loop spans 14 amino acids. CDR1 is SGHTA, CDR2 FQGNSA, per germline. V was cut by 2 bases and J by 5 bases, with 12 bases left in between. The CDR3, as DNA: TGTGCCAGCAGCTTAACGCGACAGGCGGAGACCCAGTACTTC. It yields the protein CASSLTRQAETQYF.